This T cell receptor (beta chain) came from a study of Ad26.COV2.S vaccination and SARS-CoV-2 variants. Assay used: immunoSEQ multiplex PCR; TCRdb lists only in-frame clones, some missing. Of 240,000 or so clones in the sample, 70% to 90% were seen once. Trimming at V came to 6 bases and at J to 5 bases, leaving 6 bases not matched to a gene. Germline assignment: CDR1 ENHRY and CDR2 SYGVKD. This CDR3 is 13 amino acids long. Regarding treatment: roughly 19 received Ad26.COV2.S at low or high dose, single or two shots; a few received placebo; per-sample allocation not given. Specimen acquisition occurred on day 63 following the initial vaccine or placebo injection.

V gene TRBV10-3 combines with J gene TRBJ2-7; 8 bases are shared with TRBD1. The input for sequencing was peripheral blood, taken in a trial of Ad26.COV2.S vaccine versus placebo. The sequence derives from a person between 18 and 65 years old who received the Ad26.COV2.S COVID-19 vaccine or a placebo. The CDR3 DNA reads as TGTGCCATCAGGACAGGGGTTTTCGACGAGCAGTACTTC. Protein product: CAIRTGVFDEQYF.